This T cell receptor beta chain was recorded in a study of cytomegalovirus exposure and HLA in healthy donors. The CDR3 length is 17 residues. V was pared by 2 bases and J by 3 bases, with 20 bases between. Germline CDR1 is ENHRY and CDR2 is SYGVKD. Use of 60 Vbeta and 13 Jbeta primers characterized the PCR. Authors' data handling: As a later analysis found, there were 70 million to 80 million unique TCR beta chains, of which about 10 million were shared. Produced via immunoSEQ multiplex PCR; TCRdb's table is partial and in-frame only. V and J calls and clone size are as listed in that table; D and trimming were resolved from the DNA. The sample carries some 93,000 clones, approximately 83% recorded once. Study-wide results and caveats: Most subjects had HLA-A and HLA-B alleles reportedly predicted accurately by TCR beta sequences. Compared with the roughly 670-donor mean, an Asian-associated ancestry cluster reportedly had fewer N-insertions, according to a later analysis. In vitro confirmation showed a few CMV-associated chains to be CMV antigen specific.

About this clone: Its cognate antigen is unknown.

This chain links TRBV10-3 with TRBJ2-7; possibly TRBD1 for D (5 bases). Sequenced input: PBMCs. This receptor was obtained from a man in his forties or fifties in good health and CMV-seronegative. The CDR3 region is CAISEPKAGIRIYEQYF. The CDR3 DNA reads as TGTGCCATCAGTGAGCCCAAGGCAGGGATTAGGATCTACGAGCAGTACTTC.